These T cell receptor beta chains were read from a single sample in a study of beta chain features in type 1 diabetes. The assay was immunoSEQ multiplex PCR, and TCRdb's table has in-frame clones only and misses some. Here the sample spans 500,000 to 700,000 clones, around 16% being singletons. Sequencing was performed on naive CD4+ T cells from blood. All receptors come from a man aged 18-30 years in good health. CDR3s include the opening cysteine and the closing phenylalanine or tryptophan. The order of the fields is CDR3 DNA, CDR3 protein, J gene, V gene, D gene, clone size. The D gene is left open where the match is weak. Where a row states a size, it is once, few, many or the class of an expanded clone; other rows omit it.

TGTGCCAGCAGTCCGTACGACAGGGTAGGGCAGCCCCAGCATTTT	CASSPYDRVGQPQHF	TRBJ1-5	TRBV27	TRBD1	.
TGTGCCAGCTCACCGTCTACAGGACCAAATGAGCAGTTCTTC	CASSPSTGPNEQFF	TRBJ2-1	TRBV18	.	few
TGTGCCAGCAGGCTAAAGGCAGGGGAGCAGTACTTC	CASRLKAGEQYF	TRBJ2-7	TRBV6-5	.	few
TGTGCCAGCAGCTTCGGTCCACGGTACGAGCAGTACTTC	CASSFGPRYEQYF	TRBJ2-7	TRBV7-2	.	.
TGTGCCAGCAGTGGGGACCGCACAGATACGCAGTATTTT	CASSGDRTDTQYF	TRBJ2-3	TRBV2	.	.
TGCGCCAGCAGCGATCGGACAGGGGGGTACTACGAGCAGTACTTC	CASSDRTGGYYEQYF	TRBJ2-7	TRBV5-1	TRBD1	.
TGTGCCAGCAGTGAAGCTTTACGCGGCAATGAGCAGTTCTTC	CASSEALRGNEQFF	TRBJ2-1	TRBV2	.	few
TGTGCCAGCAGTAGCGGGGTGGGCCCTCCCTACGAGCAGTACTTC	CASSSGVGPPYEQYF	TRBJ2-7	TRBV9	TRBD2	.
TGTGCCAGCAGCTTATATTTCAAGAACGAGCAGTACTTC	CASSLYFKNEQYF	TRBJ2-7	TRBV7-2	.	few
TGTGCCAGCAGTTTCGGGCAGATTGAGCAGTTCTTC	CASSFGQIEQFF	TRBJ2-1	TRBV28	.	.
TGTGCCAGCAGCTTGAATACTGAAGCTTTCTTT	CASSLNTEAFF	TRBJ1-1	TRBV5-4	.	.
TGCAGCGTTGAAGACGGTCCCTATTCACCCCTCCACTTT	CSVEDGPYSPLHF	TRBJ1-6	TRBV29-1	.	.
TGTGCCAGCAGCCAACGCGGAACGATGGATACGCAGTATTTT	CASSQRGTMDTQYF	TRBJ2-3	TRBV14	.	.
TGCGCCAGCACCGCCGGGGAGCTGTTTTTT	CASTAGELFF	TRBJ2-2	TRBV5-1	.	.